This is a list of T cell receptor beta chains from one sample in a study of T cells after yellow fever vaccination. One entry per CDR3 protein, called by TCRdb with MiXCR from the 5' RACE reads. Here the sample spans about 330,000 distinct CDR3 sequences, 6.8% being singletons. This material consisted of PBMCs, taken roughly 45 days after the first yellow fever vaccination. The receptors shown here come from a man aged 18 to 35 who received the YFV17D yellow fever vaccine. The CDR3 runs from the conserved cysteine through the conserved F or W. D genes are given only for firm matches. Size tells how often a clone was seen (once, few, many) or the class of an expanded clone, and some rows leave it out.

D	size	V	J	CDR3	DNA
TRBD1	NA	TRBV5-1	TRBJ2-7	CASSFTDRSYEQYF	TGCGCCAGCAGCTTCACGGACAGGAGCTACGAGCAGTACTTC
TRBD1	NA	TRBV5-4	TRBJ1-1	CASSGTGLNTEAFF	TGTGCCAGCAGCGGGACAGGGTTGAACACTGAAGCTTTCTTT
NA	NA	TRBV14	TRBJ2-7	CASSQASYEQYF	TGTGCCAGCAGCCAAGCATCTTACGAGCAGTACTTC
NA	NA	TRBV20-1	TRBJ2-3	CSAPRGPGLTDTQYF	TGCAGTGCCCCCCGGGGGCCGGGGTTGACAGATACGCAGTATTTT
NA	few	TRBV18	TRBJ1-1	CASSPSTTHRSTEAFF	TGTGCCAGCTCACCGTCTACAACCCACAGGAGCACTGAAGCTTTCTTT
TRBD1	few	TRBV11-1	TRBJ2-5	CASSPGRKDRRLQETQYF	TGTGCCAGCAGCCCTGGAAGGAAGGACAGGCGACTACAAGAGACCCAGTACTTC
NA	many	TRBV5-1	TRBJ1-4	CASSLRPASNEKLFF	TGCGCCAGCAGCCTCCGACCGGCGAGTAATGAAAAACTGTTTTTT
NA	many	TRBV21-1	TRBJ2-7	CASSKWRYRDRGIYEQYF	TGTGCCAGCAGCAAATGGCGGTACCGGGACAGGGGTATCTACGAGCAGTACTTC
NA	NA	TRBV5-6	TRBJ1-6	CASSLLSAGNNSPLHF	TGTGCCAGCAGCTTATTATCGGCAGGGAATAATTCACCCCTCCACTTT
TRBD1	NA	TRBV7-2	TRBJ2-5	CASGGTGMVETQYF	TGTGCCAGCGGCGGGACAGGGATGGTAGAGACCCAGTACTTC
TRBD1	many	TRBV25-1	TRBJ1-2	CASSDGTGGAYGYTF	TGTGCCAGCAGTGATGGGACAGGGGGCGCCTATGGCTACACCTTC
TRBD2	NA	TRBV20-1	TRBJ2-3	CSARETSGGGTDTQYF	TGCAGTGCTAGAGAAACTAGCGGGGGAGGGACAGATACGCAGTATTTT
NA	many	TRBV4-1	TRBJ2-5	CASSQGGTPQETQYF	TGCGCCAGCAGCCAAGGTGGAACGCCCCAAGAGACCCAGTACTTC
NA	NA	TRBV12-3/TRBV12-4	TRBJ2-3	CASSLAGVLLDTQYF	TGTGCCAGCAGTTTAGCGGGGGTACTGTTAGATACGCAGTATTTT
TRBD1	many	TRBV5-1	TRBJ2-7	CASRRDRGYEQYF	TGCGCCAGCCGTCGGGACAGGGGTTACGAGCAGTACTTC
NA	few	TRBV21-1	TRBJ2-2	CASSTSGTSSRSTGELFF	TGTGCCAGCAGCACTTCCGGGACTAGCAGTCGATCAACCGGGGAGCTGTTTTTT
NA	few	TRBV12-3/TRBV12-4	TRBJ2-3	CASSFIDTQYF	TGTGCCAGCAGTTTTATAGATACGCAGTATTTT
NA	NA	TRBV7-6	TRBJ2-3	CVSSLTTGTALGGTQYF	TGTGTCAGCAGCTTAACGACCGGGACAGCCTTGGGGGGTACGCAGTATTTT
NA	few	TRBV27	TRBJ1-3	CASSSMTSPNTIYF	TGTGCCAGCAGCTCCATGACATCGCCAAACACCATATATTTT
NA	few	TRBV27	TRBJ1-2	CASRRTGGPGYGYTF	TGTGCCAGCCGCCGTACCGGGGGACCAGGGTATGGCTACACCTTC
TRBD2	few	TRBV7-2	TRBJ2-5	CASSSYRLAGGETQYF	TGTGCCAGCAGCTCCTACCGACTAGCGGGGGGGGAGACCCAGTATTTC
NA	few	TRBV12-3/TRBV12-4	TRBJ2-3	CASRQGPDTQYF	TGTGCCAGCAGACAGGGACCAGATACGCAGTATTTT
TRBD1	many	TRBV5-5	TRBJ2-7	CASSRGQGAYEQYF	TGTGCCAGCAGCCGGGGGCAGGGGGCTTACGAGCAGTACTTC
NA	many	TRBV24-1	TRBJ2-3	CATSDRQATDTQYF	TGTGCCACCAGTGACCGACAGGCCACAGATACGCAGTATTTT
NA	many	TRBV7-9	TRBJ2-1	CASSPTDGNNEQFF	TGTGCCAGCAGCCCGACGGACGGGAACAATGAGCAGTTCTTC
TRBD1	few	TRBV6-5	TRBJ1-3	CASSYVKTGGRNTIYF	TGTGCCAGCAGTTACGTAAAGACAGGGGGCCGAAACACCATATATTTT
TRBD2	NA	TRBV6-5	TRBJ2-3	CASSYSIPTSGGLTDTQYF	TGTGCCAGCAGTTACTCGATCCCCACTAGCGGGGGCCTCACAGATACGCAGTATTTT
NA	many	TRBV6-5	TRBJ2-2	CASSYRRRNTGELFF	TGTGCCAGCAGTTACAGACGGCGGAACACCGGGGAGCTGTTTTTT
NA	few	TRBV5-1	TRBJ2-5	CASSLAQTSPRKETQYF	TGCGCCAGCAGCTTGGCCCAGACTAGTCCTCGGAAAGAGACCCAGTACTTC
NA	few	TRBV20-1	TRBJ1-5	CSARGRRGSNQPQHF	TGCAGTGCTAGGGGGAGGCGGGGGAGCAATCAGCCCCAGCATTTT
NA	few	TRBV5-1	TRBJ2-1	CASSLVQQSLNEQFF	TGCGCCAGCAGCTTGGTCCAGCAATCACTCAATGAGCAGTTCTTC
TRBD1	few	TRBV6-5	TRBJ1-6	CASSYETGGQGSPLHF	TGTGCCAGCAGTTACGAAACGGGGGGACAGGGGTCACCCCTCCACTTT
NA	many	TRBV5-1	TRBJ2-6	CATRDSSGANVLTF	TGCGCCACGCGGGACAGCTCTGGGGCCAACGTCCTGACTTTC
NA	NA	TRBV18	TRBJ1-1	CASSPQETMNTEAFF	TGTGCCAGCTCACCTCAAGAAACGATGAACACTGAAGCTTTCTTT
NA	NA	TRBV6-2/TRBV6-3	TRBJ1-2	CASQALEGGANYGYTF	TGTGCCAGCCAAGCCCTGGAGGGGGGAGCTAACTATGGCTACACCTTC
TRBD1	NA	TRBV5-1	TRBJ1-2	CASSFRTGNNYGYTF	TGCGCCAGCAGCTTCAGGACAGGGAACAACTATGGCTACACCTTC
TRBD1	few	TRBV6-2/TRBV6-3	TRBJ1-2	CASSNPGQVYGYTF	TGTGCCAGCAGCAATCCGGGACAGGTCTATGGCTACACCTTC
NA	few	TRBV5-5	TRBJ1-1	CASSLARTLGGAFF	TGTGCCAGCAGCTTGGCGCGGACCCTAGGTGGAGCTTTCTTT
TRBD1	many	TRBV7-9	TRBJ2-1	CASQTGALNEQFF	TGTGCCAGCCAGACAGGGGCTTTGAATGAGCAGTTCTTC
NA	few	TRBV20-1	TRBJ1-6	CSARITGSPLHF	TGCAGTGCCCGTATCACGGGATCGCCCCTCCACTTT
NA	NA	TRBV30	TRBJ1-6	CAWSAKGFLPLHF	TGTGCCTGGAGTGCCAAGGGGTTTTTACCCCTCCACTTT
NA	NA	TRBV19	TRBJ1-5	CASKNGVDNQPQHF	TGTGCCAGTAAGAATGGGGTGGACAATCAGCCCCAGCATTTT
NA	few	TRBV6-5	TRBJ2-2	CASSWDTNTGELFF	TGTGCCAGCAGTTGGGACACAAACACCGGGGAGCTGTTTTTT
NA	few	TRBV29-1	TRBJ1-1	CSAQGVGTEAFF	TGCAGCGCCCAGGGTGTCGGCACTGAAGCTTTCTTT
TRBD1	NA	TRBV19	TRBJ2-1	CASSLTGTALYNEQFF	TGTGCCAGTAGTCTAACCGGGACAGCCCTTTACAATGAGCAGTTCTTC
TRBD1	NA	TRBV12-3/TRBV12-4	TRBJ2-2	CASSYRDRVIGGELFF	TGTGCCAGCAGCTACCGCGACAGGGTGATCGGCGGGGAGCTGTTTTTT
NA	many	TRBV7-9	TRBJ2-7	CASSLDSGVEQYF	TGTGCCAGCAGCTTAGATTCGGGGGTCGAGCAGTACTTC
NA	few	TRBV6-2/TRBV6-3	TRBJ2-5	CASSYGSADAFQETQYF	TGTGCCAGCAGTTACGGTTCGGCAGACGCTTTCCAAGAGACCCAGTACTTC
NA	few	TRBV25-1	TRBJ2-3	CASSRKPDRTILGTDTQYF	TGTGCCAGCAGCAGAAAACCTGATCGGACTATCTTGGGCACAGATACGCAGTATTTT
TRBD2	few	TRBV13	TRBJ2-2	CASSLRLAGGPGELFF	TGTGCCAGCAGCTTGAGACTAGCGGGGGGGCCTGGGGAGCTGTTTTTT
NA	many	TRBV20-1	TRBJ2-5	CSARGGRETQYF	TGCAGTGCGAGGGGGGGCCGCGAGACCCAGTACTTC
NA	NA	TRBV12-3/TRBV12-4	TRBJ2-7	CASSFNRVYEQYF	TGTGCCAGCAGTTTTAACAGGGTTTACGAGCAGTACTTC
NA	NA	TRBV28	TRBJ1-1	CASSLMWGPSNTEAFF	TGTGCCAGCAGTTTAATGTGGGGTCCTTCAAACACTGAAGCTTTCTTT
NA	NA	TRBV30	TRBJ1-4	CAWQRSANEKLFF	TGTGCCTGGCAGAGGTCAGCTAATGAAAAACTGTTTTTT
NA	NA	TRBV20-1	TRBJ2-5	CSARDLRAWGETQYF	TGCAGTGCTAGAGATCTCCGGGCCTGGGGGGAGACCCAGTACTTC
NA	few	TRBV29-1	TRBJ2-2	CSVGGFPKVGELFF	TGCAGCGTTGGCGGCTTCCCGAAGGTGGGGGAGCTGTTTTTT
NA	NA	TRBV29-1	TRBJ2-6	CSVAGLTISGANVLTF	TGCAGCGTTGCCGGACTGACTATCTCTGGGGCCAACGTCCTGACTTTC
TRBD2	few	TRBV14	TRBJ2-1	CASSFFGLATAEQFF	TGTGCCAGCAGTTTTTTCGGACTAGCTACGGCTGAGCAGTTCTTC
NA	NA	TRBV20-1	TRBJ2-3	CSARGGYLAVGDTQYF	TGCAGTGCTAGAGGGGGGTATCTGGCGGTCGGAGATACGCAGTATTTT
NA	few	TRBV5-1	TRBJ2-3	CASSLVTGSDTQYF	TGCGCCAGCAGCTTGGTGACGGGATCAGATACGCAGTATTTT